The source of this T cell receptor (beta chain) is a study of OX40 agonist ivuxolimab in advanced cancers. Germline values: CDR1 SGHTA, CDR2 FQGTGA. The V and J ends lost 4 bases and 6 bases respectively, with 13 bases between them. The CDR3 is 14 amino acids. Sequenced by immunoSEQ multiplex PCR; TCRdb stores in-frame clones only, minus some. Here the sample spans about 52,000 clones, 80% to 90% being singletons. Study results and caveats: The average count of expanded clones was higher among CD8+ T cells than among CD4+. Some nonresponders also had low normalized T-cell clonal expansion.

With respect to this clone: Antigen: not known.

This sequence was found in an adult with an advanced solid tumor such as melanoma, head and neck, liver or kidney cancer. The rearrangement uses TRBV7-3 and TRBJ2-1, with D tentatively TRBD2 (5 bases). This specimen was CD4+ or CD8+ T cells sorted from blood, taken in a trial of the OX40 agonist ivuxolimab. The CDR3 nucleotides read TGTGCCAGCAGCTCACAGACTGCGGGCAATGAGCAGTTCTTC. Translation gives CASSSQTAGNEQFF.